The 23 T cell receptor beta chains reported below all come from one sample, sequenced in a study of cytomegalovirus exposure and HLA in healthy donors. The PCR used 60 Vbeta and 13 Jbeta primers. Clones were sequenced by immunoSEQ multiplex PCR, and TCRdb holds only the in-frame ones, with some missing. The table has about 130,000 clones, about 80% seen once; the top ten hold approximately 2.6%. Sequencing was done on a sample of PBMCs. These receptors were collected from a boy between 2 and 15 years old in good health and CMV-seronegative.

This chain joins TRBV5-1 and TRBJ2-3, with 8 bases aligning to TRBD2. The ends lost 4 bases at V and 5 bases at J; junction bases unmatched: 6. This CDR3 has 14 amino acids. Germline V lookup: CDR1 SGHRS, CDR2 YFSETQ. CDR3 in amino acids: CASSTGGAQDTQYF. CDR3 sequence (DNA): TGCGCCAGCAGCACCGGGGGGGCTCAAGATACGCAGTATTTT.

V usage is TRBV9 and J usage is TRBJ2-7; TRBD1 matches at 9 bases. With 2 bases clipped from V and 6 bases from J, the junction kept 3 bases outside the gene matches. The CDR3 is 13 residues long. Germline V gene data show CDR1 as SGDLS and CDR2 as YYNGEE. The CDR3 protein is CASSVGTGTEQYF. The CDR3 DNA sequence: TGTGCCAGCAGCGTGGGGACAGGGACCGAGCAGTACTTC.

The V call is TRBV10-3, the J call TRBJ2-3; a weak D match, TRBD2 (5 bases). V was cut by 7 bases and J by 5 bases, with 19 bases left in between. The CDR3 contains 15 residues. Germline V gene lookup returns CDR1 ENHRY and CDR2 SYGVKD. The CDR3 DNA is TGTGCCATCACGTCTCCAGGACTCCTACGAGATACGCAGTATTTT. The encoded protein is CAITSPGLLRDTQYF.

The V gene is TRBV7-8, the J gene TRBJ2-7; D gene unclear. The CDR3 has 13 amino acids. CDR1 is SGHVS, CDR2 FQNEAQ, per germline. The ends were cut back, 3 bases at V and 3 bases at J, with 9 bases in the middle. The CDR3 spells CASSFTELYEQYF. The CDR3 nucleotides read TGTGCCAGCAGCTTTACCGAGCTCTACGAGCAGTACTTC.

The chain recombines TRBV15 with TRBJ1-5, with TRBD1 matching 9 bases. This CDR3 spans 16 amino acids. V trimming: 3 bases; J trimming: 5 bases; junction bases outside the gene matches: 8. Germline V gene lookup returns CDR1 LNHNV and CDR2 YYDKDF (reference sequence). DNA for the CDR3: TGTGCCACCAGCAGGGGACAGGGAGGTATTGATCAGCCCCAGCATTTT. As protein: CATSRGQGGIDQPQHF.

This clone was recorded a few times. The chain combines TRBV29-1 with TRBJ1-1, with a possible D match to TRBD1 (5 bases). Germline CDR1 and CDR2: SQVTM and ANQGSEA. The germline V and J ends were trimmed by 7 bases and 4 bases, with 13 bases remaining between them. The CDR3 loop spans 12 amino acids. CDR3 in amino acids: CSAGAVGTEAFF. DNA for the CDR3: TGCAGCGCTGGGGCGGTGGGCACTGAAGCTTTCTTT.

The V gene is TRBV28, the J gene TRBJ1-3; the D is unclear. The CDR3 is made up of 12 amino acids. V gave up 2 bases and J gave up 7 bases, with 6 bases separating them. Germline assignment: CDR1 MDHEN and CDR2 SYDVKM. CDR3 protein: CASSLTGNTIYF. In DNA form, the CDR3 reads TGTGCCAGCAGTTTAACCGGGAACACCATATATTTT.

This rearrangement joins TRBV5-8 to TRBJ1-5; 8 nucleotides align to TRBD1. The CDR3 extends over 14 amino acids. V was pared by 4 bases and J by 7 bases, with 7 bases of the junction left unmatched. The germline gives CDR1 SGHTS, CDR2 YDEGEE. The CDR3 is CASSRLDRGQPQHF. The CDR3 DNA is TGTGCCAGCAGCCGGTTAGACAGGGGACAGCCCCAGCATTTT.

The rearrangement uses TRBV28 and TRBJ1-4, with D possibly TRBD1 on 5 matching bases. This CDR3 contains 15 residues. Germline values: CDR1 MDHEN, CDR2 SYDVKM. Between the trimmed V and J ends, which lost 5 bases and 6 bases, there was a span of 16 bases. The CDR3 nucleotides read TGTGCCAGCAGTCTTCAGGGCGCATACGATGAAAAACTGTTTTTT. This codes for CASSLQGAYDEKLFF.

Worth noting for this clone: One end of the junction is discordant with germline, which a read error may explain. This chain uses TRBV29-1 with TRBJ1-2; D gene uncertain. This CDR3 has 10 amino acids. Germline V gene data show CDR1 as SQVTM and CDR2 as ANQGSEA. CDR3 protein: CSVSGGQAVF. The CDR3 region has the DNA TGCAGCGTTTCCGGAGGGCAGGCCGTCTTC.

The CDR3 spells CASAYPTGAGTEAFF. The CDR3 DNA reads as TGCGCCAGCGCTTACCCGACAGGGGCGGGCACTGAAGCTTTCTTT. The chain carries TRBV5-1 and TRBJ1-1; the match to TRBD1 covers 8 bases. The junction had 12 bases not matched to a gene; V was cut back by 7 bases and J by 4 bases. This CDR3 has 15 residues. Per the germline V gene, CDR1 is SGHRS and CDR2 is YFSETQ.

DNA of the CDR3: TGTGCCAGCAGCCAAGTACGGGACTCCCCCCCAGATACGCAGTATTTT. Translating gives CASSQVRDSPPDTQYF. The chain employs TRBV4-2 and TRBJ2-3, with D possibly matching TRBD2 (6 bases). The CDR3 has 16 residues. Per the germline V gene, CDR1 is LGHNA and CDR2 is YNFKEQ. V dropped 1 base and J dropped 4 bases, with 15 bases sitting between them.

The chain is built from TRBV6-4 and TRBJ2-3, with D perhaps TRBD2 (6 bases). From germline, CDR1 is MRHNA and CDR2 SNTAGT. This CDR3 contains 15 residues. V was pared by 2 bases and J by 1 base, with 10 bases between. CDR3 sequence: CASSDVASGTDTQYF. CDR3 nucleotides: TGTGCCAGCAGTGACGTTGCTAGCGGCACAGATACGCAGTATTTT.

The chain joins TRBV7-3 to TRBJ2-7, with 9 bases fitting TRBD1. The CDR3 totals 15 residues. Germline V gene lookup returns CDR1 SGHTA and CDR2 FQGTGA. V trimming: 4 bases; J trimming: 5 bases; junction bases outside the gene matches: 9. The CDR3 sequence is CASSSGQGITNEQYF. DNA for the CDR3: TGTGCCAGCAGCTCAGGACAGGGGATTACTAACGAGCAGTACTTC.

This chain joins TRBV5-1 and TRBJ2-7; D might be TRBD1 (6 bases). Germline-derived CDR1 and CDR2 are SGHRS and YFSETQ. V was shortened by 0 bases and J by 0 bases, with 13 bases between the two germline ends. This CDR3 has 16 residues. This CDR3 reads CASSLAEQGLSYEQYF. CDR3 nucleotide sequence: TGCGCCAGCAGCTTGGCCGAACAGGGCCTCTCCTACGAGCAGTACTTC.

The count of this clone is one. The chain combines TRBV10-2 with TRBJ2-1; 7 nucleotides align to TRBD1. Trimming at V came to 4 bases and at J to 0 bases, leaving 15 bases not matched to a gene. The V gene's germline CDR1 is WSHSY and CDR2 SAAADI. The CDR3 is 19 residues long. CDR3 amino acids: CASSVWGTVNLPSYNEQFF. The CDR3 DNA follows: TGCGCCAGCAGTGTCTGGGGGACAGTCAACCTTCCCTCCTACAATGAGCAGTTCTTC.

CDR3: CASSDSAGGMSDTQYF. Here the CDR3 DNA reads TGTGCCAGCAGTGACAGCGCGGGAGGGATGTCAGATACGCAGTATTTT. The chain carries TRBV6-4 and TRBJ2-3, with 9 bases identical to TRBD2. After removal of 2 bases from V and 4 bases from J, the junction contained 7 bases not matched to a gene. CDR3 size: 16 residues. CDR1 is MRHNA, CDR2 SNTAGT, per germline.

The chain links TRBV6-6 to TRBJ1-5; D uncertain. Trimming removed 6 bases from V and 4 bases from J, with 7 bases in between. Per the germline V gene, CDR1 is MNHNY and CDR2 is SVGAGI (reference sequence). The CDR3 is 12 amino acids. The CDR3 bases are TGTGCCAGCAGATCCAATAATCAGCCCCAGCATTTT. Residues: CASRSNNQPQHF.

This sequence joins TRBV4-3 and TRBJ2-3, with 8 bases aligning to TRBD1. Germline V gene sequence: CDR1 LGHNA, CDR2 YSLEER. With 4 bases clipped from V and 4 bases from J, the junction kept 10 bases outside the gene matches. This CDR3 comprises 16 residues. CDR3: CASSRLLDRVPDTQYF. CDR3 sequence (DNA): TGCGCCAGCAGCCGCCTTCTGGACAGGGTCCCAGATACGCAGTATTTT.

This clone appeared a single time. The CDR3 bases are TGTGCCAGCAGCAAGGGACAGGCCTACGAGCAGTACTTC. The encoded protein is CASSKGQAYEQYF. This sequence joins TRBV7-6 and TRBJ2-7; the match to TRBD1 covers 8 bases. The germline CDR1 and CDR2 sequences are SGHVS and FNYEAQ. The CDR3 runs 13 residues. Trimming cost V 5 bases and J 2 bases; bases outside gene matches: 2.

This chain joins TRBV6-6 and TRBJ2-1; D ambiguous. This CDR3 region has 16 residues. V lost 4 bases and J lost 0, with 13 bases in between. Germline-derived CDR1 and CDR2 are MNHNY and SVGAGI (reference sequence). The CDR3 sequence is CASSSISAYSYNEQFF. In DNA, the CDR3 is TGTGCCAGCAGTTCCATAAGCGCCTACTCCTACAATGAGCAGTTCTTC.

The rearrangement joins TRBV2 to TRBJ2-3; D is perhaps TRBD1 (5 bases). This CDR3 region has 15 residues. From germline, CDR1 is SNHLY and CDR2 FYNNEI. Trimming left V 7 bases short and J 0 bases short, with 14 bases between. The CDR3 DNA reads TGTGCCAGCATCGACAGAGAAACGAGCACAGATACGCAGTATTTT. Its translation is CASIDRETSTDTQYF.

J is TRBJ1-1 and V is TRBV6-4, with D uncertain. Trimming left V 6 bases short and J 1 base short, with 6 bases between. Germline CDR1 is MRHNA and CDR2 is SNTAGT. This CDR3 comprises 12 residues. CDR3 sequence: CASRERNTEAFF. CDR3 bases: TGTGCCAGCAGGGAGCGGAACACTGAAGCTTTCTTT.